This T cell receptor beta chain was sequenced for a study of blood T cell repertoires in COVID-19. Across the study: In each case, the material was cDNA or gDNA derived from T cells, B-cell-depleted T cells, or PBMCs.

Assay used: immunoSEQ multiplex PCR; TCRdb lists only in-frame clones, some missing. The top ten hold 3.5% of the sample, which has 220,000 or so clones, 80% to 90% seen once. Sequenced material: PBMCs or T cells enriched from blood (not recorded which). The source is a woman aged 18-29 years in a cohort exposed to, infected with or recovered from COVID-19 (not recorded which).

The CDR3 protein is CASIRTGLVEQFF. CDR3 coding DNA: TGTGCCAGCATTCGGACAGGGTTGGTTGAGCAGTTCTTC. V and J are TRBV5-6 and TRBJ2-1; 8 nucleotides match TRBD1. CDR1 SGHDT and CDR2 YYEEEE come from the germline V gene. The J segment lost 9 bases and the V segment lost 6 bases, leaving 8 bases of the junction unmatched. There are 13 residues in the CDR3.